The rows below give T cell receptor beta chains drawn from one sample of a study of blood T cell repertoires in COVID-19. Some clones are missing from TCRdb's copy, which holds only in-frame ones; the method was immunoSEQ multiplex PCR. Seen here are over 200,000 clones, approximately 90% observed once, and the top ten hold around 10%. The sequenced material came from PBMCs or T cells enriched from blood (not recorded which). These receptors were collected from a man between 18 and 35 years old with acute COVID-19. Both conserved end residues are part of each CDR3. D genes are given only for firm matches. Expanded clones get a size class; other rows say once, few or many, or leave the size out.

D gene,J gene,V gene,clone size,CDR3 protein,CDR3 DNA
NA,TRBJ2-7,TRBV4-3,NA,CASSQERLGSSYEQYF,TGCGCCAGCAGCCAAGAAAGGTTGGGCAGCTCCTACGAGCAGTACTTC
NA,TRBJ1-4,TRBV9,once,CASSASNRVEKLFF,TGTGCCAGCAGCGCTAGTAACAGGGTAGAAAAACTGTTTTTT
NA,TRBJ1-3,TRBV7-9,NA,CASSPATGIGNTIYF,TGTGCCAGCAGCCCCGCCACAGGGATTGGAAACACCATATATTTT
NA,TRBJ2-7,TRBV6-5,NA,CASSYSGTGSYEQYF,TGTGCCAGCAGTTACTCAGGAACAGGATCCTACGAGCAGTACTTC
TRBD1,TRBJ1-5,TRBV30,NA,CAWSPATGGRDQPQHF,TGTGCCTGGAGTCCCGCCACAGGGGGCAGGGATCAGCCCCAGCATTTT
TRBD2,TRBJ2-2,TRBV3-1/TRBV3-2,NA,CASSQREGHTGELFF,TGTGCCAGCAGCCAGCGGGAGGGCCATACCGGGGAGCTGTTTTTT
NA,TRBJ2-5,TRBV5-4,NA,CASSLARKGKETQYF,TGTGCCAGCAGCTTGGCCAGGAAGGGGAAAGAGACCCAGTACTTC
TRBD2,TRBJ2-3,TRBV19,NA,CASHGREGLTDTQYF,TGTGCCAGTCACGGGCGGGAGGGCCTCACAGATACGCAGTATTTT
TRBD1,TRBJ2-1,TRBV3-1/TRBV3-2,NA,CASSAWDRGYNEQFF,TGTGCCAGCAGCGCATGGGACAGGGGTTACAATGAGCAGTTCTTC
TRBD1,TRBJ2-1,TRBV6-5,NA,CASNPTGESYNEQFF,TGTGCCAGCAACCCGACAGGGGAATCCTACAATGAGCAGTTCTTC
NA,TRBJ2-7,TRBV24-1,NA,CATSDTNSYEQYF,TGTGCCACCAGTGATACAAACTCCTACGAGCAGTACTTC
TRBD1,TRBJ1-4,TRBV19,few,CASSIGTGPEKLFF,TGTGCCAGTTCGATCGGGACAGGGCCCGAAAAACTGTTTTTT
NA,TRBJ2-7,TRBV29-1,NA,CSVEENGSYEQYF,TGCAGCGTTGAAGAGAACGGTTCCTACGAGCAGTACTTC
NA,TRBJ1-1,TRBV7-9,NA,CASSDKSEAFF,TGTGCCAGCAGCGACAAGAGTGAAGCTTTCTTT
NA,TRBJ2-2,TRBV19,NA,CASSITGAGRTGELFF,TGTGCCAGTAGTATAACAGGAGCAGGGCGCACCGGGGAGCTGTTTTTT
TRBD2,TRBJ2-5,TRBV5-1,NA,CASSRGLAGEGETQYF,TGCGCCAGCAGCCGAGGACTAGCGGGAGAGGGCGAGACCCAGTACTTC
TRBD2,TRBJ2-1,TRBV6-1,NA,CASSEVTSGSYEQFF,TGTGCCAGCAGTGAAGTGACTAGCGGGAGCTATGAGCAGTTCTTC
NA,TRBJ2-5,TRBV5-1,NA,CASSFRAGGLETQYF,TGCGCCAGCAGCTTCCGGGCAGGGGGGTTGGAGACCCAGTACTTC
TRBD1,TRBJ1-1,TRBV28,once,CASREQGAGTEAFF,TGTGCCAGCAGAGAACAGGGGGCTGGCACTGAAGCTTTCTTT
NA,TRBJ2-1,TRBV5-4,NA,CASRRDSSYNEQFF,TGTGCCAGCCGTCGGGACTCGTCCTACAATGAGCAGTTCTTC
NA,TRBJ1-1,TRBV27,NA,CASSTRVHTEAFF,TGTGCCAGCAGTACCCGGGTCCACACTGAAGCTTTCTTT
TRBD2,TRBJ2-1,TRBV9,NA,CASSVSGSDYNEQFF,TGTGCCAGCAGCGTAAGCGGGAGCGACTACAATGAGCAGTTCTTC
TRBD1,TRBJ2-5,TRBV10-3,few,CAIRAGQGIRETQYF,TGTGCCATCAGAGCTGGACAGGGTATTCGGGAGACCCAGTACTTC
NA,TRBJ2-7,TRBV9,NA,CASSAGQSYEQYF,TGTGCCAGCAGCGCCGGACAGAGCTACGAGCAGTACTTC
NA,TRBJ1-2,TRBV10-3,once,CAISETSTAFNYGYTF,TGTGCCATCAGTGAAACATCAACAGCCTTTAACTATGGCTACACCTTC
TRBD2,TRBJ2-5,TRBV10-3,NA,CAISELAGDETQYF,TGTGCCATCAGTGAGCTAGCGGGAGATGAGACCCAGTACTTC
TRBD1,TRBJ2-2,TRBV10-1,NA,CASSEDRVWTTGELFF,TGCGCCAGCAGTGAGGACAGGGTTTGGACCACCGGGGAGCTGTTTTTT
TRBD1,TRBJ2-7,TRBV6-5,NA,CASSYSGQDYEQYF,TGTGCCAGCAGTTACTCCGGACAGGACTACGAGCAGTACTTC
NA,TRBJ1-1,TRBV11-3,NA,CANRNQIVVGGEAFF,TGTGCCAACAGGAACCAGATAGTCGTAGGGGGTGAAGCTTTCTTT
NA,TRBJ2-7,TRBV28,NA,CASSSSSSLEQYF,TGTGCCAGCAGCTCTTCCAGTTCCCTCGAGCAGTACTTC
TRBD1,TRBJ1-2,TRBV29-1,few,CSVERTGLGYTF,TGCAGCGTTGAAAGGACAGGGTTAGGCTACACCTTC
TRBD2,TRBJ2-7,TRBV28,NA,CASSFGGSAEQYF,TGTGCCAGCAGTTTTGGCGGGAGCGCCGAGCAGTACTTC
NA,TRBJ1-1,TRBV12-3/TRBV12-4,NA,CASSLGAGSEAFF,TGTGCCAGCAGTTTAGGGGCAGGCTCTGAAGCTTTCTTT
TRBD2,TRBJ2-7,TRBV4-2,few,CASSSGLVAYEQYF,TGTGCCAGCTCCTCGGGACTAGTAGCGTACGAGCAGTACTTC
TRBD2,TRBJ2-1,TRBV28,few,CASSSRFVAQRDYNEQFF,TGTGCCAGCAGTTCGAGGTTCGTTGCCCAGCGGGATTACAATGAGCAGTTCTTC
TRBD1,TRBJ2-7,TRBV25-1,NA,CASSALTGDIDEQYF,TGTGCCAGCAGTGCTCTGACAGGGGATATCGACGAGCAGTACTTC
TRBD1,TRBJ2-7,TRBV24-1,NA,CATQTGGGEQYF,TGTGCCACCCAGACAGGGGGGGGCGAGCAGTACTTC
TRBD1,TRBJ2-5,TRBV5-4,NA,CASSPPGQEETQYF,TGTGCCAGCAGCCCCCCGGGACAGGAAGAGACCCAGTACTTC
TRBD1,TRBJ2-5,TRBV6-5,NA,CASTFGTGIQETQYF,TGTGCCAGCACCTTCGGGACAGGGATCCAGGAGACCCAGTACTTC
TRBD2,TRBJ2-1,TRBV29-1,NA,CSVEDGRNEQFF,TGCAGCGTTGAAGACGGGAGGAATGAGCAGTTCTTC
NA,TRBJ1-1,TRBV9,NA,CASTEGLSWNTEAFF,TGTGCCAGCACGGAGGGCCTCTCATGGAACACTGAAGCTTTCTTT
TRBD2,TRBJ2-3,TRBV9,NA,CASSLGGGREADTQYF,TGTGCCAGCAGCCTCGGTGGCGGGAGGGAGGCAGATACGCAGTATTTT
TRBD1,TRBJ2-7,TRBV18,once,CASSPGQGGREQYF,TGTGCCAGCTCACCGGGACAGGGTGGTCGGGAGCAGTACTTC
TRBD1,TRBJ2-7,TRBV11-1,NA,CASSLEDNRGTYEQYF,TGTGCCAGCAGCTTAGAGGACAACAGGGGCACCTACGAGCAGTACTTC
NA,TRBJ2-7,TRBV2,NA,CASYKGQRASHEQYF,TGTGCCAGCTATAAGGGCCAGCGGGCATCGCACGAGCAGTACTTC
NA,TRBJ2-5,TRBV3-1/TRBV3-2,NA,CASSPHYSETQYF,TGTGCCAGCAGCCCCCACTACTCAGAGACCCAGTACTTC
NA,TRBJ2-7,TRBV9,NA,CASSVDDREQYF,TGTGCCAGCAGCGTAGACGATCGGGAGCAGTACTTC
NA,TRBJ2-2,TRBV27,NA,CASSSPSANTGELFF,TGTGCCAGCAGTTCCCCGAGCGCTAACACCGGGGAGCTGTTTTTT
NA,TRBJ2-7,TRBV2,NA,CASHSRQSSSYEQYF,TGTGCCAGCCACTCTCGACAGTCCAGCTCCTACGAGCAGTACTTC
TRBD1,TRBJ2-7,TRBV11-2,NA,CASSRDKKTGDEQYF,TGTGCCAGCAGCCGAGATAAAAAAACAGGGGACGAGCAGTACTTC
NA,TRBJ1-5,TRBV2,NA,CASSGTTVGNQPQHF,TGTGCCAGCAGTGGAACGACAGTTGGCAATCAGCCCCAGCATTTT